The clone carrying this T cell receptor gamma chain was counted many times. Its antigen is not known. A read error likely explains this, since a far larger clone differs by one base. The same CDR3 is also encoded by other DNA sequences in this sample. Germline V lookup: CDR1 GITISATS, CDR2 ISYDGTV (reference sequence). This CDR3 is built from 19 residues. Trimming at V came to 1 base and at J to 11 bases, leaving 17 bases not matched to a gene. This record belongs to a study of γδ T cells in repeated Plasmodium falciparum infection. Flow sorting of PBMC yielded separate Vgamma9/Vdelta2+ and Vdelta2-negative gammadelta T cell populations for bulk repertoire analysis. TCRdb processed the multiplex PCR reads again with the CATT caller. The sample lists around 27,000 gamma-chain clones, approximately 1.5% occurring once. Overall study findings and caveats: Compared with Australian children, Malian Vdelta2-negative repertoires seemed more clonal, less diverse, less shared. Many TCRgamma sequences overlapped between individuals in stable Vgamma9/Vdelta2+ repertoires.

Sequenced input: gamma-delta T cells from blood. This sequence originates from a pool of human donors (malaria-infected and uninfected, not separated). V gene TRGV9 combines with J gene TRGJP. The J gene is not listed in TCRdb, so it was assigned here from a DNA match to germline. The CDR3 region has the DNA TGTGCCTTGTGGGAGGTTGACCCCCCTGGGGAGCTGGGCAAAAAAATCAAGGTATTT. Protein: CALWEVDPPGELGKKIKVF.